These T cell receptor beta chains were read from a single sample in a study of identical twins. MiXCR, run by TCRdb on the 5' RACE reads, gives a single entry per CDR3 protein. In the table there are approximately 280,000 distinct CDR3 sequences, about 8.9% of which are singletons. The same specimen was also included in a second study, on yellow fever vaccine responses in identical twins.

The sequenced material came from memory (CD45RO+) T cells sorted from blood. The receptors were sampled from a woman aged 18-29 years in good health. CDR3s leave out the opening cysteine and the closing phenylalanine or tryptophan. A D gene is named only where the DNA matches it firmly.

v_gene	d_gene	j_gene	CDR3aa
TRBV6-5	TRBD1	TRBJ1-1	ASSQDRAEAF
TRBV3-1	NA	TRBJ2-3	ASSPTPHASRSSTDTQY
TRBV3-1	TRBD1	TRBJ1-5	ASSQGTGGYSNQPQH
TRBV18	NA	TRBJ1-6	ASSPTGPSYNSPLH
TRBV28	TRBD1	TRBJ1-5	ASSERGTGGNQPQH
TRBV6-5	TRBD1	TRBJ1-5	ASSYSTGGQPQH
TRBV6-2/TRBV6-3	NA	TRBJ2-1	ASRDYNEQF
TRBV12-3/TRBV12-4	TRBD1	TRBJ1-5	ASSRQGQGGPQH
TRBV20-1	NA	TRBJ2-1	SATRLGGGNSYNEQF
TRBV2	NA	TRBJ1-5	ASSNNGPQH
TRBV2	NA	TRBJ2-3	ASSGNGGGVQY
TRBV24-1	TRBD1	TRBJ2-1	ATSDAPRAGGYNEQF
TRBV11-3	NA	TRBJ2-3	ASSLDQGRADTQY
TRBV2	NA	TRBJ2-2	ASSVAGTGLGELF
TRBV3-1	NA	TRBJ2-5	ASSLKQGGETQY
TRBV11-2	NA	TRBJ2-1	ASTWIGGNEQF
TRBV5-4	NA	TRBJ2-1	ASSQPSGRDHNEQF
TRBV9	NA	TRBJ1-2	ASSPSSEPQGGGYT
TRBV12-3/TRBV12-4	NA	TRBJ2-1	ASRPGRERGNEQF
TRBV2	NA	TRBJ2-1	ASSVMRSNNEQF